This T cell receptor (beta chain) was found in a study of shared clonotypes between healthy human individuals. Background on the study: A few men and a couple of women, aged 18 to 49, were donors. Every donor yielded three CD4 naive, three CD4 memory, two CD8 naive and one CD8 memory plate.

TCRdb keeps only in-frame clones here, not all; method: immunoSEQ multiplex PCR. Here the sample spans nearly 1 million clones, approximately 80% being singletons. Sequenced material: memory CD4+ T cells sorted from blood. Subset meaning: CD45RA-negative fraction. The source of this sequence is a man between 18 and 29 years old in good health.

The CDR3 protein is CASTFGRGGAYNEQFF. The CDR3 bases are TGCGCCAGCACTTTTGGGCGGGGCGGGGCATACAATGAGCAGTTCTTC. The chain uses TRBV5-1 and TRBJ2-1; possibly TRBD2 for D (6 bases). In germline, CDR1 is SGHRS, CDR2 YFSETQ. V dropped 6 bases and J dropped 4 bases, with 20 bases sitting between them. The CDR3 totals 16 residues.